This T cell receptor (beta chain) was captured in a study of Tregs in tolerant kidney transplant recipients. General study results and limits: Biological reproducibility was not directly addressed, but technical replication error appeared minimal. The small number of patients limits these findings pending further validation. Tregs expanded with activated donor B cells seemed most donor-specific.

Unstimulated Tregs (CD4+CD25+CD127-) and CD4+CD25- non-Tregs were sorted from PBMCs. Only in-frame clones appear in the TCRdb table, and some are missing; sequencing was by immunoSEQ multiplex PCR. The repertoire includes some 65,000 clones, 80% to 85% of them detected once, and around 4.5% sits in the top ten. Trimming took 5 bases from V and 7 from J; bases not matched to a gene: 5. This CDR3 is built from 13 residues. Germline CDR1 is SEHNR and CDR2 is FQNEAQ (reference sequence). This clone was detected a few times. Antigen: not known. The sequenced sample was CD4+ T cells from blood. The chain recombines TRBV7-9 with TRBJ1-2; 9 nucleotides agree with TRBD1. The source of this sequence is a human donor in good health. Here the CDR3 DNA reads TGTGCCAGCAGCCCAACAGGGGGCAGTGGCTACACCTTC. It specifies CASSPTGGSGYTF.